These 17 T cell receptor beta chains were all obtained from the same sample, sequenced in a study of human T cells and chemical hapten exposure. The sample's time point: patch test 2, 6 weeks after DPC sensitization. The treatment was: therapeutic diphenylcyclopropenone sensitization with weekly scalp DPC. MiXCR was run by TCRdb on the RACE reads, yielding one entry per CDR3 protein. The table shows about 82,000 distinct CDR3 sequences, with over 9.5% occurring only once. Sequences were derived from whole blood, sampled in connection with sensitization to the hapten diphenylcyclopropenone (DPC). All receptors derive from a woman aged 45 to 65 with alopecia areata. Some clones in this sample may be carry-over from other donors' samples.

This clonotype was observed a handful of times. The chain is built from TRBV9 and TRBJ2-3; 7 bases agree with TRBD1. The CDR3 is 15 amino acids. CDR1 and CDR2 from the germline V gene are SGDLS and YYNGEE. Trimming removed 4 bases from V and 6 bases from J; junction bases left unmatched: 11. The CDR3 DNA is TGTGCCAGCAGCCCACAGGGGTACCTCATGGATACGCAGTATTTT. Amino acids: CASSPQGYLMDTQYF.

The V call is TRBV11-3, the J call TRBJ2-1, with unresolved D. Trimming cost V 0 bases and J 10 bases, with 7 bases left between them. The CDR3 extends over 12 amino acids. In germline, CDR1 is SGHNT, CDR2 YENEEA. The CDR3 loop is CASSLDSREQFF. The DNA of the CDR3 is TGTGCCAGCAGCTTAGATTCAAGGGAGCAGTTCTTC.

There are a few counts of this clonotype. V usage is TRBV5-5 and J usage is TRBJ2-1; TRBD2 might be the D (5 bases). CDR1 and CDR2 (germline): SGHKS, YYEKEE (reference sequence). Deletions cut 2 bases from V and 8 bases from J, with 11 bases between. CDR3 length equals 13 residues. The CDR3 spells CASSFKLRDEQFF. CDR3 DNA: TGTGCCAGCAGCTTCAAGTTGAGGGATGAGCAGTTCTTC.

This clonotype occurred many times. The gene calls are TRBV12-3 or TRBV12-4 and TRBJ2-1, with 9 bases matching TRBD2. The CDR3 runs to 16 residues. Trimming removed 4 bases from V and 1 base from J; junction bases left unmatched: 5. The CDR3 coding sequence is TGTGCCAGCAGTTCCCTCACTAGCGGGTCCTACAATGAGCAGTTCTTC. Protein: CASSSLTSGSYNEQFF.

A note on this clonotype: A much larger clone differs from this one at a single base, so this may be a read error. This sequence joins TRBV3-1 and TRBJ2-7; 7 bases align to TRBD1. The CDR3 runs 14 residues. Germline CDR1 is LGHDT and CDR2 is YNNKEL (reference sequence). The V segment lost 1 base and the J segment 2 bases; nucleotides outside the gene matches: 2. Here the CDR3 reads CASSQVGTAYEQYF. The CDR3 bases are TGTGCCAGCAGCCAAGTCGGGACAGCCTACGAGCAGTACTTC.

The sample holds many counts of this clonotype. The V call is TRBV28, the J call TRBJ2-1, with TRBD1 matching 11 bases. CDR3 size: 15 residues. CDR1 is MDHEN and CDR2 is SYDVKM in the germline V gene. V gave up 6 bases and J gave up 9 bases; unmatched junction bases: 10. CDR3 sequence (DNA): TGTGCCAGCAGCCTTGGACAGGGGGCGCAGGGTGAGCAGTTCTTC. Its translation is CASSLGQGAQGEQFF. Variable domain in full (rest from reference TRBV28 and TRBJ2-1): DVKVTQSSRYLVKRTGEKVFLECVQDMDHENMFWYRQDPGLGLRLIYFSYDVKMKEKGDIPEGYSVSREKKERFSLILESASTNQTSMYLCASSLGQGAQGEQFFGPGTRLTVL.

There are many counts of this clonotype. This sequence joins TRBV3-1 and TRBJ2-4; no clear D. Looked up from germline, CDR1 is LGHDT and CDR2 is YNNKEL (reference sequence). Trimming left V 0 bases short and J 3 bases short, with 15 bases between. The CDR3 has 17 residues. The CDR3 coding sequence is TGTGCCAGCAGCCAAGATTTGGTGGGTAGTGGCAAAAACATTCAGTACTTC. This gives the protein CASSQDLVGSGKNIQYF.

This clonotype has at least ten counts. The V and J genes are TRBV28 and TRBJ2-6; 8 bases agree with TRBD1. The CDR3 spans 15 residues. The V segment lost 5 bases and the J segment 2 bases; nucleotides outside the gene matches: 2. Germline loops: CDR1 MDHEN, CDR2 SYDVKM. The CDR3 coding sequence is TGTGCCAGCAGTCCAGGGGGCACTGGGGCCAACGTCCTGACTTTC. It specifies CASSPGGTGANVLTF.

CDR3 bases: TGTGCCAGCAGTGCAACAGGGACGGAGACCCAGTACTTC. Amino acid sequence: CASSATGTETQYF. This chain links TRBV2 with TRBJ2-5; a possible D gene is TRBD1 (6 bases). This CDR3 contains 13 residues. Germline values: CDR1 SNHLY, CDR2 FYNNEI. V lost 4 bases to trimming and J lost 5 bases, with 11 bases between them.

In its sample, this clonotype was seen many times. V and J are TRBV6-5 and TRBJ1-6; TRBD1 matches at 7 bases. J lost 5 bases, V lost 2 bases, and 6 bases had no gene match. Germline V gene data show CDR1 as MNHEY and CDR2 as SVGAGI. The CDR3 loop spans 16 amino acids. DNA of the CDR3: TGTGCCAGCAGTTACGGGGACAGTACCAATAATTCACCCCTCCACTTT. This translates into CASSYGDSTNNSPLHF.

This clonotype was counted a few times. This rearrangement joins TRBV7-9 to TRBJ1-5; a weak D match, TRBD1 (5 bases). V lost 4 bases and J lost 7, with 14 bases in between. The germline gives CDR1 SEHNR, CDR2 FQNEAQ (reference sequence). The CDR3 totals 14 residues. The CDR3: CASSWDRADQPQHF. CDR3 nucleotide sequence: TGTGCCAGCAGCTGGGACCGGGCGGACCAGCCCCAGCATTTT. Filled out from reference TRBV7-9 and TRBJ1-5, the complete variable domain reads DTGVSQNPRHKITKRGQNVTFRCDPISEHNRLYWYRQTLGQGPEFLTYFQNEAQLEKSRLLSDRFSAERPKGSFSTLEIQRTEQGDSAMYLCASSWDRADQPQHFGDGTRLSIL.

By sample fraction, this clonotype is medium-sized. This sequence joins TRBV11-2 and TRBJ2-5; unclear D gene. The CDR3 spans 13 residues. The germline V gene has CDR1 SGHAT and CDR2 FQNNGV. V dropped 5 bases and J dropped 2 bases, with 9 bases sitting between them. The DNA for the CDR3 is TGTGCCAGCAGCCTAAGGGTACAAGAGACCCAGTACTTC. It encodes CASSLRVQETQYF.

This clonotype was counted only a few times. The rearrangement links TRBV29-1 to TRBJ2-1; either TRBD1 or TRBD2 may supply D (5 bases each). Germline V gene sequence: CDR1 SQVTM, CDR2 ANQGSEA. Trimming took off 6 bases at V and 0 bases at J, with 12 bases between the two ends. The CDR3 is 14 amino acids. This CDR3 is CSVAGTFSYNEQFF. The CDR3, as DNA: TGCAGCGTAGCCGGGACCTTCTCCTACAATGAGCAGTTCTTC.

At least ten counts were recorded for this clonotype. The CDR3 coding sequence is TGCAGCGTGGCGGGGACAGGGGGCGAGCAGTACTTC. Residues: CSVAGTGGEQYF. The rearrangement uses TRBV29-1 and TRBJ2-7; the match to TRBD1 covers 11 bases. There are 12 residues in the CDR3. CDR1 and CDR2 from the germline V gene are SQVTM and ANQGSEA. Unmatched junction bases numbered 4, after V lost 6 bases and J lost 6 bases.

The chain uses TRBV20-1 and TRBJ2-7; tentatively, D is TRBD1 or TRBD2 (5 bases each). Trimming removed 4 bases from V and 6 bases from J, with 16 bases in between. CDR1 is DFQATT, CDR2 SNEGSKA, per germline (reference sequence). The CDR3 sequence is 13 residues long. The CDR3 here is CSAIPRGEGEQYF. Here the CDR3 DNA reads TGCAGTGCTATCCCGAGGGGAGAAGGCGAGCAGTACTTC.

There are many counts of this clonotype. The gene calls are TRBV6-2 or TRBV6-3 and TRBJ2-7; D could derive from TRBD1 or TRBD2 (5 bases each). The CDR3 has 12 residues. Germline V gene data show CDR1 as MNHEY and CDR2 as SVGEGT. The germline V and J ends were trimmed by 0 bases and 8 bases, with 8 bases remaining between them. For the CDR3, the DNA is TGTGCCAGCAGTTACTCACGGGGCAAGCAGTACTTC. Translation: CASSYSRGKQYF.

CDR3 DNA: TGCAGTGCTAGCCCCCCCGCGGGAGCTGTGGGCGAGCAGTTCTTC. This translates into CSASPPAGAVGEQFF. The chain employs TRBV20-1 and TRBJ2-1; 7 bases line up with TRBD2. Germline lookup yields CDR1 DFQATT and CDR2 SNEGSKA (reference sequence). CDR3 length equals 15 residues. J gave up 10 bases and V 3 bases, and 15 bases lay outside the gene matches.